This is a list of T cell receptor beta chains from one sample in a study of T-cell reconstitution after alpha-beta-depleted transplantation in children. MiXCR, applied by TCRdb to the PCR reads, yields one record per CDR3 protein. This table has roughly 790,000 distinct CDR3 sequences, 16% appearing once. Sequenced here: PBMCs, mostly from graft donor cells, sampled 360 days after TCRalphabeta/CD19-depleted stem cell transplant. Receptors originate from a male patient under 18 who had a stem cell transplant for acute lymphoblastic leukemia, so the T cells may come from the graft donor. CDR3s include the opening cysteine and the closing phenylalanine or tryptophan.

>17|TRBV4-2|TRBJ1-1
CASSPDQGGGMNTEAFF
>17|TRBV4-1|TRBJ2-2
CASSQGLAGGPPGELFF
>15|TRBV7-2|TRBJ1-2
CASSLGAGGTYGYTF
>11|TRBV20-1|TRBJ2-1
CSAGGQGEQFF
>20|TRBV11-1|TRBJ2-3
CASSLVFEVLSERDTDTQYF
>16|TRBV2|TRBJ2-1
CASSPLGQISYNEQFF
>16|TRBV12-3/TRBV12-4|TRBJ1-6
CASRPWGAVYNSPLHF
>17|TRBV25-1|TRBJ2-1
CASSVYRGTGAPNEQFF
>15|TRBV5-6|TRBJ2-3
CASSLKTGNTDTQYF
>17|TRBV12-5|TRBJ2-1
CASDPYGGVTYYNEQFF
>17|TRBV5-1|TRBJ2-5
CASSFPFRGDSQETQYF
>17|TRBV5-1|TRBJ2-3
CASSLAGRGSSTDTQYF
>14|TRBV30|TRBJ2-4
CAWRLAGAKNIQYF
>17|TRBV5-1|TRBJ2-5
CASSLVTSGLHQETQYF
>13|TRBV3-1|TRBJ2-2
CASTKGSTGELFF
>15|TRBV10-3|TRBJ2-7
CAISESGRSSYEQYF
>19|TRBV7-8|TRBJ2-6
CASSLQRQGVESGANVLTF